A selection of T cell receptor beta chains follows, all from one sample in a study of chronic HIV infection and antiretroviral therapy. MiXCR was run by TCRdb on the 5' RACE reads, yielding one entry per CDR3 protein. This sample has tens of thousands of distinct CDR3 sequences, with about 9.7% found just once. Input material: peripheral blood. The receptor set was obtained from an adult who had HIV and had not received antiretroviral therapy, or was an uninfected healthy control (not recorded which). Each CDR3 is given without its conserved first and last residue.

v_call | cdr3_length | cdr3_aa
TRBV6-6 | 14 | ASSYSRDRVRQPQH
TRBV2 | 12 | ATLHGGVQETQY
TRBV7-2 | 11 | ASSLDRKETQY
TRBV29-1 | 11 | SARTGGTGELF
TRBV20-1 | 14 | SAMPGTAPSNYGYT
TRBV2 | 13 | ASTRQGVPGNTIY
TRBV7-2 | 12 | ASSFGQPFEKLF
TRBV29-1 | 11 | SVVSRFQETQY
TRBV29-1 | 11 | SVEGRAKNIQY
TRBV12-3/TRBV12-4 | 12 | ASNLRGEGETQY
TRBV28 | 15 | ASTNYGLRRGTDTQY
TRBV10-3 | 11 | AIGRGNPETQY
TRBV9 | 17 | ASSVNPWLAGGSEETQY
TRBV29-1 | 13 | SGIVPGQGDYGYT
TRBV6-2/TRBV6-3 | 12 | ASRSEGEIYGYT
TRBV25-1 | 11 | ASRESAGPALH
TRBV14 | 13 | ASSHPGRVYNEQF
TRBV5-1 | 12 | ASSLSGKTDTQY
TRBV29-1 | 10 | SVGTGRHEQF
TRBV15 | 12 | ATSRDRDDYEQY
TRBV29-1 | 14 | SVEDVRTDNSNEQF
TRBV5-1 | 12 | ASSLAGSPYEQY
TRBV11-2 | 15 | ASSPTILEGGADTQY
TRBV20-1 | 12 | SANVRGNSDEQF
TRBV25-1 | 12 | ASSEYTAQETQY
TRBV10-1 | 13 | ASSESTGVLREQY
TRBV7-9 | 12 | ASSLVQGNTEAF
TRBV14 | 14 | ASSQEQGPSTDTQY
TRBV12-3/TRBV12-4 | 17 | ASSLVVSLERNSYNEQF
TRBV5-1 | 13 | ASSLARPGYSPLH
TRBV5-1 | 12 | ASSSSGRDNEQF
TRBV19 | 14 | ASSIAGTSSYNEQF
TRBV14 | 12 | ASSQEQGGTEAF
TRBV5-5 | 16 | ASSRFGAERTGANVLT
TRBV6-5 | 12 | ASSLTTGTYEQY
TRBV9 | 13 | ASSVGLVKTYEQY
TRBV5-3 | 13 | ARRTGTGGDQPQH
TRBV5-1 | 10 | ASTNTQETQY
TRBV4-3 | 12 | ASSQGRTNEKLF
TRBV6-6 | 14 | ASGLRTGATNEKLF
TRBV29-1 | 10 | SAKERSTEAF
TRBV11-1 | 13 | ASSLVLAAGETQY
TRBV5-4 | 13 | ASSFYYGGMNEQF
TRBV9 | 15 | ASSVGAGFAANEKLF
TRBV9 | 11 | ASSVVTGSEQY
TRBV6-1 | 14 | ASSERDAGFNQPQH
TRBV20-1 | 13 | SARGRIGRTDTQY